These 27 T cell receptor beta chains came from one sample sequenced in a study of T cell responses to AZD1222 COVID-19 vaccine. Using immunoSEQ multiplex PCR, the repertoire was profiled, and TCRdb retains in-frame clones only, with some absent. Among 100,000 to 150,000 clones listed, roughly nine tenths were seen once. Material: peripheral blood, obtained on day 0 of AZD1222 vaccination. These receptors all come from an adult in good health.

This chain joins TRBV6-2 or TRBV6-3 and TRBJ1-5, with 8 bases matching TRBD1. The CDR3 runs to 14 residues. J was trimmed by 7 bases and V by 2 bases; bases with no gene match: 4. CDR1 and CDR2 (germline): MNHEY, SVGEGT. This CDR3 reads CASSYRQGSQPQHF. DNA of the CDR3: TGTGCCAGCAGTTACAGACAGGGGAGCCAGCCCCAGCATTTT.

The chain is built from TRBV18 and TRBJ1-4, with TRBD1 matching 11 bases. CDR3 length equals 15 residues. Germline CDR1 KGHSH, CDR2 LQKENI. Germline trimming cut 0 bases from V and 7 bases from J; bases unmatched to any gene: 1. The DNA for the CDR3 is TGTGCCAGCTCACCACCGGGACAGGGGGGTGAAAAACTGTTTTTT. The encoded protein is CASSPPGQGGEKLFF.

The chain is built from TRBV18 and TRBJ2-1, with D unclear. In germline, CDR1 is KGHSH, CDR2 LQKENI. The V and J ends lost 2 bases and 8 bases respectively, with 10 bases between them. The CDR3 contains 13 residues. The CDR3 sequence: CASSPSTLDEQFF. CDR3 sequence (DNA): TGTGCCAGCTCACCATCTACCCTCGATGAGCAGTTCTTC. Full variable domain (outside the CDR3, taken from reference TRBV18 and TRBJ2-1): NAGVMQNPRHLVRRRGQEARLRCSPMKGHSHVYWYRQLPEEGLKFMVYLQKENIIDESGMPKERFSAEFPKEGPSILRIQQVVRGDSAAYFCASSPSTLDEQFFGPGTRLTVL.

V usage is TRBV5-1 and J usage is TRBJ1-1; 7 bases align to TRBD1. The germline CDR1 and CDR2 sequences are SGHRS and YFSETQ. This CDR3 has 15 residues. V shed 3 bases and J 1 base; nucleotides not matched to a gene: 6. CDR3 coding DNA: TGCGCCAGCAGCTGGGGACAGCTGGGGAACACTGAAGCTTTCTTT. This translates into CASSWGQLGNTEAFF.

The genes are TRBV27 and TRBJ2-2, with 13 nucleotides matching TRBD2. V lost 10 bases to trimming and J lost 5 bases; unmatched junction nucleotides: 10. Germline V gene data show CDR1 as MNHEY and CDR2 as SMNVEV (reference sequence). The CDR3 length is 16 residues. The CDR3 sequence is CATETSGGPLTGELFF. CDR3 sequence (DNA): TGTGCCACCGAGACTAGCGGGGGGCCTCTGACCGGGGAGCTGTTTTTT.

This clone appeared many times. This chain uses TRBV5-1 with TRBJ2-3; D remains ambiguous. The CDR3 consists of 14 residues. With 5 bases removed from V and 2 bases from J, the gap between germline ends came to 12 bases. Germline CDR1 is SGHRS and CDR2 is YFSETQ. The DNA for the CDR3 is TGCGCCAGCAGAGGAGTGTTCCCCACAGATACGCAGTATTTT. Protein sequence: CASRGVFPTDTQYF. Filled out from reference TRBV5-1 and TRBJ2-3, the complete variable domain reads KAGVTQTPRYLIKTRGQQVTLSCSPISGHRSVSWYQQTPGQGLQFLFEYFSETQRNKGNFPGRFSGRQFSNSRSEMNVSTLELGDSALYLCASRGVFPTDTQYFGPGTRLTVL.

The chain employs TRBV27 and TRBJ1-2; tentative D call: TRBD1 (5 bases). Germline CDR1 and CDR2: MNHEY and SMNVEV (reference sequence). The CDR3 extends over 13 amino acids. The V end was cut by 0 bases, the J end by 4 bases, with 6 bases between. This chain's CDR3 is CASSLSGLYGYTF. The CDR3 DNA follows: TGTGCCAGCAGTTTATCGGGGCTCTATGGCTACACCTTC.

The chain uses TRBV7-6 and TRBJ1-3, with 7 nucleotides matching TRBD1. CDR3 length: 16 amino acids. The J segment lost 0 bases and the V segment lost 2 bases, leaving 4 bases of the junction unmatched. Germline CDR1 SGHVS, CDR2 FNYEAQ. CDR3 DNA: TGTGCCAGCAGCTTACAGGCAGGGGGCTCTGGAAACACCATATATTTT. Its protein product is CASSLQAGGSGNTIYF.

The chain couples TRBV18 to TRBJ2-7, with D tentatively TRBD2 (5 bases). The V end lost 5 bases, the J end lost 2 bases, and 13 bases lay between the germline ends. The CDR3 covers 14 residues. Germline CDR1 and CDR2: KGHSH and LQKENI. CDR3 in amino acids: CASSDGVGTYEQYF. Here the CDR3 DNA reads TGTGCCAGCTCAGACGGGGTCGGAACCTACGAGCAGTACTTC.

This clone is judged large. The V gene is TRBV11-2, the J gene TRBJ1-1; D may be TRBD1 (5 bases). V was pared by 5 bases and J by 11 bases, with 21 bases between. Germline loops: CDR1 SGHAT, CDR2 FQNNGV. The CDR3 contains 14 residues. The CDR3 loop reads CASSPLRDPGWAFF. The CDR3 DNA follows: TGTGCCAGCAGCCCTCTCCGGGACCCAGGTTGGGCTTTCTTT. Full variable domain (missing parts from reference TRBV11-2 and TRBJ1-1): EAGVAQSPRYKIIEKRQSVAFWCNPISGHATLYWYQQILGQGPKLLIQFQNNGVVDDSQLPKDRFSAERLKGVDSTLKIQPAKLEDSAVYLCASSPLRDPGWAFFGQGTRLTVV.

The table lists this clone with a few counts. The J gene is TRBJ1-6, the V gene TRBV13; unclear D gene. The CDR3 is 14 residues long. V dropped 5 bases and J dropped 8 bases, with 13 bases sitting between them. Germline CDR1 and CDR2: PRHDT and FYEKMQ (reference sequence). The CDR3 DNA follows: TGTGCCAGCAGCGCCTCCCGGAGGGATTCACCCCTCCACTTT. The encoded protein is CASSASRRDSPLHF.

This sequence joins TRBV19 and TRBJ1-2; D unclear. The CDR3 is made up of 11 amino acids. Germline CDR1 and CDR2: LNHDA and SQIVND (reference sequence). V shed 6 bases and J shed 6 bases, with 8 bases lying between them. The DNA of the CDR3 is TGTGCCAGTAGCAGGACTGATGGCTACACCTTC. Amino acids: CASSRTDGYTF.

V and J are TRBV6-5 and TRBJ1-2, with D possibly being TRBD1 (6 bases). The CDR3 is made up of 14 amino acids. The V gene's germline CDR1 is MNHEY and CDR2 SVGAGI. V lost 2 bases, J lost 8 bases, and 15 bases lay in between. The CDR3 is CASSYENRVGGYTF. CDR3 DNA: TGTGCCAGCAGTTACGAAAACAGGGTCGGAGGCTACACCTTC.

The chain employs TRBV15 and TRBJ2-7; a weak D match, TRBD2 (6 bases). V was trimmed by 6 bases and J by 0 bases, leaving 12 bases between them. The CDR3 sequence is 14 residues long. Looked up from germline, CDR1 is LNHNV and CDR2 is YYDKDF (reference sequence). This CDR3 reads CATSSGVPSYEQYF. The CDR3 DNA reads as TGTGCCACCAGTTCGGGGGTCCCCTCCTACGAGCAGTACTTC.

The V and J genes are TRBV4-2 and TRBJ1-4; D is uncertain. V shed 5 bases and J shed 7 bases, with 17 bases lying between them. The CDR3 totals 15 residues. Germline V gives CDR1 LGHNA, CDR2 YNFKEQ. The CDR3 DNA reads TGTGCCAGCAGCTCCCGGGGAAGCAGAGGTGAAAAACTGTTTTTT. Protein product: CASSSRGSRGEKLFF.

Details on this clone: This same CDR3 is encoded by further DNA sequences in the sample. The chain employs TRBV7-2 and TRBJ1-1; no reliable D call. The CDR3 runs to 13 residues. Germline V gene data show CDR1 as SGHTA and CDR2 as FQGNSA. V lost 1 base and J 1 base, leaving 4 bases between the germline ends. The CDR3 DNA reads TGTGCCAGCAGCTTAGGGACGAACACTGAAGCTTTCTTT. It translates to CASSLGTNTEAFF.

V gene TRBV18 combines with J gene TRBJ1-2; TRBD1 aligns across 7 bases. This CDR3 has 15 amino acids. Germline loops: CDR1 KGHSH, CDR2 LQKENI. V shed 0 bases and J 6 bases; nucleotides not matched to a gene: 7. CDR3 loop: CASSPPPGTENGYTF. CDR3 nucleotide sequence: TGTGCCAGCTCACCACCTCCCGGGACAGAAAATGGCTACACCTTC.

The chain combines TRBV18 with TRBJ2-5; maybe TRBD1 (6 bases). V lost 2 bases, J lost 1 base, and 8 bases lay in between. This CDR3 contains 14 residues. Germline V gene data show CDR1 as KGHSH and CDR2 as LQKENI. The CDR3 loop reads CASSPGTTQETQYF. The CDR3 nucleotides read TGTGCCAGCTCACCAGGGACAACCCAAGAGACCCAGTACTTC.

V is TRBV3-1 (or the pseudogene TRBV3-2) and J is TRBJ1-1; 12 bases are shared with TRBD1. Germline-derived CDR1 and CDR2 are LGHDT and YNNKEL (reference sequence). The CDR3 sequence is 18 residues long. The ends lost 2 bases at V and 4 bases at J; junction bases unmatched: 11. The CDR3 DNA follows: TGTGCCAGCAGCCAACACCTCCCGGGACAGGGGGCTGGCACTGAAGCTTTCTTT. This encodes CASSQHLPGQGAGTEAFF.

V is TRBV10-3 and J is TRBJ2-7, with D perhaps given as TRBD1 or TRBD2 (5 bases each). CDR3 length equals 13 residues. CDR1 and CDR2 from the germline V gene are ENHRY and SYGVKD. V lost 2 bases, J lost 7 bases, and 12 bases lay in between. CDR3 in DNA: TGTGCCATCAGTGAGATCAGGGACGGTGAGCAGTACTTC. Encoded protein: CAISEIRDGEQYF.

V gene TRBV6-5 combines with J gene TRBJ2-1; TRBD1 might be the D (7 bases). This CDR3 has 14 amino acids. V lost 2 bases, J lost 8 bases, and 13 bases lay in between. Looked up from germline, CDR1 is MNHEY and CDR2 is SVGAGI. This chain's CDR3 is CASSYGQGGDEQFF. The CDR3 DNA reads TGTGCCAGCAGTTACGGTCAGGGGGGCGATGAGCAGTTCTTC.

CDR3 amino acids: CATSREAYRQLGNQPQHF. Here the CDR3 DNA reads TGTGCCACCAGCAGAGAAGCCTATCGACAGCTAGGAAATCAGCCCCAGCATTTT. The rearrangement uses TRBV15 and TRBJ1-5; D is possibly TRBD1 (5 bases). V was pared by 0 bases and J by 4 bases, with 19 bases between. Germline V gives CDR1 LNHNV, CDR2 YYDKDF (reference sequence). The CDR3 contains 18 residues.

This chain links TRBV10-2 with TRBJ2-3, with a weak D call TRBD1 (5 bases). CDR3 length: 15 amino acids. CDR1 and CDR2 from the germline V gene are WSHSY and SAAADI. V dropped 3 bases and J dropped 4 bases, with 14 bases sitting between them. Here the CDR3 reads CASSDARGGADTQYF. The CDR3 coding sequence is TGCGCCAGCAGTGACGCTAGGGGCGGCGCAGATACGCAGTATTTT.

CDR3 in amino acids: CVSRGAVGELFF. CDR3 DNA: TGTGTGTCCCGAGGCGCGGTGGGGGAGCTGTTTTTT. The chain uses TRBV6-5 and TRBJ2-2; D is unclear. The CDR3 spans 12 residues. Germline values: CDR1 MNHEY, CDR2 SVGAGI.

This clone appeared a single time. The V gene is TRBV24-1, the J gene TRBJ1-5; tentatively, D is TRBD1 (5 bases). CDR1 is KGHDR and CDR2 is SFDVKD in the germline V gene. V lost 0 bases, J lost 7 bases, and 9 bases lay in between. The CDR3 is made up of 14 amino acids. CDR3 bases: TGTGCCACCAGTGATTTGCAGGGAGGCCAGCCCCAGCATTTT. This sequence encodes CATSDLQGGQPQHF.

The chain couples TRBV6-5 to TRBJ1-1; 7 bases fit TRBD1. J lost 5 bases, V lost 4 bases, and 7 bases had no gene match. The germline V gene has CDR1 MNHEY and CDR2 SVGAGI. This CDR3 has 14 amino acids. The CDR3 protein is CASSLTGRGTEAFF. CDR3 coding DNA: TGTGCCAGCAGTTTGACAGGGCGGGGGACTGAAGCTTTCTTT.

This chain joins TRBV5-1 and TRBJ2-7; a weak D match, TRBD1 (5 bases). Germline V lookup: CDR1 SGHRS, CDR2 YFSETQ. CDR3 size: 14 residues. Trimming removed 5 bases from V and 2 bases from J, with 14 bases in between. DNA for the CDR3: TGCGCCAGCAGTTCTGACAGCCTCCCCTACGAGCAGTACTTC. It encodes CASSSDSLPYEQYF.